The clone carrying this TCR beta chain was counted many times. Its antigen is unknown. Between the trimmed V and J ends, which lost 1 base and 3 bases, there was a span of 13 bases. Germline-derived CDR1 and CDR2 are SGHNT and YENEEA. The CDR3 is 15 amino acids. These data belong to a study of T cells in Graves' hyperthyroidism and ophthalmopathy. Study observations and caveats: Most thyroid clonotypes that were expanded above 0.001 also turned up in blood. Separation of ophthalmopathy from stable hyperthyroidism was achieved by a 13 V-J model.

The investigators amplified TCR beta CDR3 regions from RNA transcripts. In the first-round RT-PCR of the TCR CDR3, the HTBI primer set was used. TCRdb re-called the multiplex PCR reads through MiXCR, storing one row per CDR3 protein. The sample carries 300,000 to 350,000 distinct CDR3 sequences, around a sixth recorded once. Researchers defined stable Graves' hyperthyroidism as no ophthalmopathy progression within 18 months. J is TRBJ2-7 and V is TRBV11-3; no clear D gene. The TCR originated in a man aged 25 to 40 with Graves' hyperthyroidism. Source material: blood. This CDR3 reads CASSLASMPDYEQYF. The DNA of the CDR3 is TGTGCCAGCAGCTTAGCCAGTATGCCAGACTACGAGCAGTACTTC.